This T cell receptor beta chain appears in the sequencing data of a study of cytomegalovirus exposure and HLA in healthy donors. General study results and limits: Analysis performed later found 16,000 or so TCR beta sequences associated with HLA alleles at 0.05 false discovery rate. Exclusion as indistinguishable affected some V segments, including TRBV6-2 and TRBV6-3. 164 TCR beta chains were listed as cytomegalovirus-associated.

Germline CDR1 WNHNN, CDR2 SYGVQD (reference sequence). The CDR3 loop spans 16 amino acids. The junction had 8 bases not matched to a gene; V was cut back by 3 bases and J by 5 bases. Vbeta (60) and Jbeta (13) primers were used in the PCR. Some clones are missing from TCRdb's copy, which holds only in-frame ones; the method was immunoSEQ multiplex PCR. The table includes around 35,000 clones, 74% detected once. As concerns this clone: The antigen is unknown.

V is TRBV10-1 and J is TRBJ2-1, with 9 positions matching TRBD2. Source material: PBMCs. This receptor was identified in a man younger than 40 in good health and CMV-seronegative. CDR3 bases: TGCGCCAGCAGTGAAGGGTCTAGCGGGGACCACAATGAGCAGTTCTTC. Its translation is CASSEGSSGDHNEQFF.